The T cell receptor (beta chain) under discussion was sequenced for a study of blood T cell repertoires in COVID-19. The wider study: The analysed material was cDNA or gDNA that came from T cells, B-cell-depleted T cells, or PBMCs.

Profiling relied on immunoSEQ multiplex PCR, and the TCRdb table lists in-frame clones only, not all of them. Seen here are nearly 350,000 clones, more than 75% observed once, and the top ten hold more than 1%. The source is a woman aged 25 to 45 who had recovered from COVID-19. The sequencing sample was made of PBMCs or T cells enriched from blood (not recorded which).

CDR3 residues: CATSDGGSPLHF. The DNA for the CDR3 is TGTGCCACCAGTGATGGAGGTTCACCCCTCCACTTT. The rearrangement uses TRBV24-1 and TRBJ1-6, with no clear D. This CDR3 has 12 residues. CDR1 is KGHDR, CDR2 SFDVKD, per germline. V lost 3 bases, J lost 9 bases, and 5 bases lay in between.